This is a list of T cell receptor beta chains from one sample in a study of cytomegalovirus exposure and HLA in healthy donors. TCRdb's copy holds only in-frame clones and misses some; the assay was immunoSEQ multiplex PCR. The table has about 150,000 clones, roughly 82% seen once. Sequencing was carried out using PBMCs. The receptor set was obtained from a man aged 25 to 45 in good health and CMV-seropositive. Each CDR3 is given with its conserved first and last residue. The order of the fields is V gene, J gene, D gene, clone size, CDR3 protein, CDR3 DNA. A D gene is named only where the DNA matches it firmly. Clone sizes are given selectively: once, few, many, or a class where the clone is expanded.

TRBV7-6	TRBJ2-1	TRBD2	-	CASSLPLAGGQDEQFF	TGTGCCAGCAGTCTCCCCCTAGCGGGGGGGCAGGATGAGCAGTTCTTC
TRBV6-5	TRBJ2-2	TRBD1	once	CASSYVQGGTGELFF	TGTGCCAGCAGTTACGTACAGGGGGGCACCGGGGAGCTGTTTTTT
TRBV2	TRBJ2-2	-	-	CASSEWAQHTGELFF	TGTGCCAGCAGTGAGTGGGCCCAGCACACCGGGGAGCTGTTTTTT
TRBV5-6	TRBJ2-6	-	-	CASSYGFLYSGANVLTF	TGTGCCAGCAGCTACGGGTTCCTTTACTCTGGGGCCAACGTCCTGACTTTC
TRBV29-1	TRBJ1-2	-	-	CSVGEMEYGYTF	TGCAGCGTCGGGGAAATGGAATATGGCTACACCTTC
TRBV18	TRBJ2-4	TRBD1	-	CASSPPTGVNIQYF	TGTGCCAGCTCACCACCCACAGGGGTCAACATTCAGTACTTC
TRBV10-3	TRBJ2-7	-	-	CAIRDDSTYEQYF	TGTGCCATCAGGGATGACAGCACCTACGAGCAGTACTTC
TRBV7-2	TRBJ2-2	-	-	CASSLSGGTGELFF	TGTGCCAGCAGCTTAAGCGGAGGAACCGGGGAGCTGTTTTTT
TRBV11-2	TRBJ1-6	TRBD1	-	CASSMTDRVNNSPLHF	TGTGCTAGCAGCATGACTGACAGGGTGAATAATTCACCCCTCCACTTT
TRBV6-5	TRBJ2-2	-	-	CATGLYTGELFF	TGTGCCACGGGACTGTACACCGGGGAGCTGTTTTTT